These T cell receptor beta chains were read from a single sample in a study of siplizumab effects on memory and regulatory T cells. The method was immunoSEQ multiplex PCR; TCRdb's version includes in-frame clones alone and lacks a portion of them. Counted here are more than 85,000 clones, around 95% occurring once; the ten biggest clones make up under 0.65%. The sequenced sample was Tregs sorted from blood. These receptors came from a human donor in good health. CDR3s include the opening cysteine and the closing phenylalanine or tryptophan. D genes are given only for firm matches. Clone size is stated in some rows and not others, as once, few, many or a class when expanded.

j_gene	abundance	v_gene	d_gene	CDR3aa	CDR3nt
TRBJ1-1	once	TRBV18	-	CASSPRQGWNTEAFF	TGTGCCAGCTCACCACGTCAGGGGTGGAACACTGAAGCTTTCTTT
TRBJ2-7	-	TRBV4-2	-	CASSHVSLAEQYF	TGTGCCAGCAGCCATGTTTCGCTCGCCGAGCAGTACTTC
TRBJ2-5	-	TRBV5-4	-	CASSPRGPQETQYF	TGTGCCAGCAGCCCAAGAGGCCCCCAAGAGACCCAGTACTTC
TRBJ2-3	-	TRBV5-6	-	CASSLVTPSGTLF	TGTGCCAGCAGCTTGGTGACTCCCTCGGGGACTCTTTTT
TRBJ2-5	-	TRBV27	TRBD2	CASSSGVMSSGRRETQYF	TGTGCCAGCAGTTCAGGGGTCATGAGTAGCGGGAGACGAGAGACCCAGTACTTC
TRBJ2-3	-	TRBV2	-	CASGDTQYF	TGTGCCAGCGGAGATACGCAGTATTTT
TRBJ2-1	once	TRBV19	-	CASKGGSYNEQFF	TGTGCCAGTAAAGGGGGGTCCTACAATGAGCAGTTCTTC
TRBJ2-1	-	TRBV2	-	CASSPVSKPYNEQFF	TGTGCCAGCAGCCCCGTCAGTAAACCCTACAATGAGCAGTTCTTC
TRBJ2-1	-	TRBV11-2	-	CASSAYLAASSYNEQFF	TGTGCCAGCAGCGCCTACCTGGCGGCGAGCTCCTACAATGAGCAGTTCTTC
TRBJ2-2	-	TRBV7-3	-	CASSVSTGELFF	TGTGCCAGCAGCGTAAGCACCGGGGAGCTGTTTTTT
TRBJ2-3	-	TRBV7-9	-	CASSLFASGADTQYF	TGTGCCAGCAGCTTATTCGCGTCGGGCGCAGATACGCAGTATTTT
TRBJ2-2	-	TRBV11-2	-	CASSYRLTVTNHRELFF	TGTGCCAGCAGCTACCGATTGACAGTGACAAACCACCGGGAGCTGTTTTTT
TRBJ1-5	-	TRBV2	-	CASRRPPSEPQHF	TGTGCCAGCAGGAGGCCACCTTCGGAGCCCCAGCATTTT
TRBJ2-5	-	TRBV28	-	CASSLNRETQYF	TGTGCCAGCAGTTTAAACAGAGAGACCCAGTACTTC
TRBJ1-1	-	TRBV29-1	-	CSVLPGEAFF	TGCAGCGTTTTGCCAGGGGAAGCTTTCTTT
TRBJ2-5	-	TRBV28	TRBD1	CASSPLDRPRETQYF	TGTGCCAGCAGTCCACTGGACAGGCCCAGAGAGACCCAGTACTTC
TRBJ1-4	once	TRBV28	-	CASNPPDARLGEKLFF	TGTGCCAGCAACCCGCCAGATGCGAGGCTCGGTGAAAAACTGTTTTTT
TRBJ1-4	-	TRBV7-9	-	CASSRTNEKLFF	TGTGCCAGCAGCCGAACAAATGAAAAACTGTTTTTT
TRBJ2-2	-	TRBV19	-	CASRIYTGELLF	TGTGCCAGTAGGATTTACACCGGGGAGCTGCTTTTT
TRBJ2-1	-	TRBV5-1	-	CASKKGEGLNEQFF	TGCGCCAGCAAAAAGGGGGAGGGACTTAATGAGCAGTTCTTC
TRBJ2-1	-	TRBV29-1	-	CSDQGNYDGEQFF	TGCAGCGACCAGGGTAATTACGACGGTGAGCAGTTCTTC
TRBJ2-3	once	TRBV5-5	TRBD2	CASSSLAGGTDTQYF	TGTGCCAGCAGCTCTCTAGCGGGAGGAACAGATACGCAGTATTTT
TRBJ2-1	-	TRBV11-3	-	CASSLGALAGSPNEQFF	TGTGCCAGCAGCTTAGGGGCTTTAGCCGGGAGCCCCAATGAGCAGTTCTTC
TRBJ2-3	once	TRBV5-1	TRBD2	CASSPGLAGWDTDTQYF	TGCGCCAGCAGCCCGGGACTAGCGGGTTGGGACACAGATACGCAGTATTTT
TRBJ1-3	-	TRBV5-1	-	CASSLAASSGNTIYF	TGCGCCAGCAGCTTGGCCGCCAGCTCTGGAAACACCATATATTTT
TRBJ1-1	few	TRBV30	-	CAWNGNTEAFF	TGTGCCTGGAACGGGAACACTGAAGCTTTCTTT
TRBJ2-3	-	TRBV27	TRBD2	CASSFQAWREPPDTQYF	TGTGCCAGCAGTTTTCAGGCTTGGCGGGAGCCCCCAGATACGCAGTATTTT
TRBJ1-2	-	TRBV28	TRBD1	CASSSFMRQGAGYTF	TGTGCCAGCAGTTCCTTTATGCGACAGGGAGCCGGCTACACCTTC
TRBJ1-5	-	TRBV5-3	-	CARSFLYCLNQPQHF	TGTGCCAGAAGCTTTCTTTATTGTTTAAATCAGCCCCAGCATTTT
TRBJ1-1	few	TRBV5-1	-	CASSLRDTEAFF	TGCGCCAGCAGCTTGCGGGACACTGAAGCTTTCTTT
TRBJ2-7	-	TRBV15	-	CATSRLGGTYEQYF	TGTGCCACCAGCAGACTAGGAGGTACATACGAGCAGTACTTC
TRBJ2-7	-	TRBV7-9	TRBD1	CASSFGTDDEQYF	TGTGCCAGCAGCTTCGGGACAGACGACGAGCAGTACTTC
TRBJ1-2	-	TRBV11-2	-	CASSLGFNYGYTF	TGTGCCAGCAGCTTAGGGTTTAACTATGGCTACACCTTC
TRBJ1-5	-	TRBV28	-	CASSSVGSGEYSNQPQHF	TGTGCCAGCAGTTCCGTCGGGAGCGGAGAATATAGCAATCAGCCCCAGCATTTT
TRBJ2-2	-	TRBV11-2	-	CASSLVPTGELFF	TGTGCCAGCAGCTTAGTACCCACGGGGGAGCTGTTTTTT
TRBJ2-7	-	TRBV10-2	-	CASSISYEQYF	TGCGCCAGCAGTATTTCCTACGAGCAGTACTTC
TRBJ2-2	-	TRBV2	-	CASQSLSPDRVLTGELFF	TGTGCCAGCCAGAGCCTTTCCCCGGACAGAGTGCTCACCGGGGAGCTGTTTTTT
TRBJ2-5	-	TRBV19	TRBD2	CASGTLSGRAGETQYF	TGTGCCAGTGGAACTCTTAGCGGGAGGGCCGGAGAGACCCAGTACTTC